The 17 T cell receptor beta chains below come from one sample, sequenced in a study of T cell responses to AZD1222 COVID-19 vaccine. Repertoires were generated with immunoSEQ multiplex PCR, while TCRdb's copy carries only in-frame clones and drops some. The repertoire holds over 100,000 clones, with roughly 90% as singletons. Sample: peripheral blood, taken on day 0 of MenACWY control vaccination. The source is an adult in good health.

This sequence joins TRBV28 and TRBJ1-1; D remains unclear. Germline values: CDR1 MDHEN, CDR2 SYDVKM. There are 15 residues in the CDR3. V was pared by 1 base and J by 9 bases, with 18 bases between. This CDR3 is CASSLFSIRDLKAFF. In nucleotides, the CDR3 is TGTGCCAGCAGTTTATTTTCTATTAGGGATCTGAAAGCTTTCTTT.

J is TRBJ2-1 and V is TRBV6-4; D gene unclear. CDR1 and CDR2 (germline): MRHNA, SNTAGT. Trimming pared 0 bases from V and 0 bases from J, leaving 12 bases between. The CDR3 has 17 residues. The CDR3 sequence is CASSDSKRMSSYNEQFF. The DNA for the CDR3 is TGTGCCAGCAGTGACTCGAAAAGAATGAGCTCCTACAATGAGCAGTTCTTC.

The chain carries TRBV5-4 and TRBJ1-1, with 7 bases aligning to TRBD1. The V gene end was trimmed by 4 bases and the J gene end by 4 bases; junction bases not matched to a gene: 10. This CDR3 spans 15 amino acids. The V gene's germline CDR1 is SGHNT and CDR2 YYREEE (reference sequence). CDR3 nucleotide sequence: TGTGCCAGCAGCCCTGACCCGGACAGGCGCACTGAAGCTTTCTTT. Amino acid sequence: CASSPDPDRRTEAFF.

V is TRBV7-2 and J is TRBJ2-7; D perhaps matches TRBD1 (5 bases). V lost 5 bases, J lost 3 bases, and 17 bases lay in between. The CDR3 spans 15 residues. Germline V gene data show CDR1 as SGHTA and CDR2 as FQGNSA. CDR3 loop: CASSLAVRGIYEQYF. DNA for the CDR3: TGTGCCAGCAGCCTCGCCGTAAGGGGTATCTACGAGCAGTACTTC.

The chain combines TRBV7-6 with TRBJ2-2; D may correspond to TRBD1 or TRBD2 (6 bases each). In germline, CDR1 is SGHVS, CDR2 FNYEAQ. The CDR3 runs 16 residues. Trimming left V 5 bases short and J 2 bases short, with 15 bases between. Here the CDR3 reads CASSPEGGRNTGELFF. CDR3 in DNA: TGTGCCAGCAGCCCCGAGGGGGGTCGAAACACCGGGGAGCTGTTTTTT.

The V call is TRBV11-2, the J call TRBJ1-4, with TRBD1 as a possible D gene (6 bases). The CDR3 spans 15 residues. CDR1 and CDR2 (germline): SGHAT, FQNNGV. V lost 3 bases and J 6 bases, leaving 14 bases between the germline ends. The CDR3 bases are TGTGCCAGCAGCTTTCCCGCGGGGGCTGATGAAAAACTGTTTTTT. Its translation is CASSFPAGADEKLFF.

The V gene is TRBV5-1, the J gene TRBJ1-2; the D is unclear. Germline loops: CDR1 SGHRS, CDR2 YFSETQ. The length of the CDR3 is 12 residues. V shed 4 bases and J shed 4 bases, with 8 bases lying between them. Written as DNA, the CDR3 is TGCGCCAGCAGCCAAGACCTCTATGGCTACACCTTC. This encodes CASSQDLYGYTF.

This sequence joins TRBV6-2 or TRBV6-3 and TRBJ2-1; the D is unclear. CDR1 is MNHEY, CDR2 SVGEGT, per germline. CDR3 size: 12 residues. Trimming took off 2 bases at V and 8 bases at J, with 7 bases between the two ends. CDR3 bases: TGTGCCAGCAGTTACGCCGAGGATGAGCAGTTCTTC. Protein sequence: CASSYAEDEQFF.

The V call is TRBV6-5, the J call TRBJ2-7, with 11 bases aligning to TRBD2. V was clipped by 4 bases and J by 3 bases; unmatched bases: 5. Germline assignment: CDR1 MNHEY and CDR2 SVGAGI. The CDR3 runs to 15 residues. CDR3 nucleotide sequence: TGTGCCAGCAGTTCCGCCGGGACTAGCGGCTACGAGCAGTACTTC. This sequence encodes CASSSAGTSGYEQYF.

The CDR3 nucleotides are TGTGCCAGCAGCTTAGCCGGGGTAGGGTCACCCCTCCACTTT. It codes for CASSLAGVGSPLHF. The V call is TRBV7-9, the J call TRBJ1-6, with D uncertain. CDR3 size: 14 residues. Germline CDR1 and CDR2: SEHNR and FQNEAQ (reference sequence). The ends were cut back, 0 bases at V and 10 bases at J, with 10 bases in the middle.

The chain employs TRBV9 and TRBJ1-2; tentative D call: TRBD1 (5 bases). This CDR3 is built from 14 residues. Germline-derived CDR1 and CDR2 are SGDLS and YYNGEE. Trimming pared 4 bases from V and 3 bases from J, leaving 13 bases between. CDR3 sequence: CASSQHGADYGYTF. The CDR3 DNA reads TGTGCCAGCAGCCAACACGGGGCGGACTATGGCTACACCTTC.

CDR3 in DNA: TGTGCCAGCAGCGTCTCCGGGACTAGTTCGAACACCGGGGAGCTGTTTTTT. Residues: CASSVSGTSSNTGELFF. The chain combines TRBV9 with TRBJ2-2; TRBD2 matches at 8 bases. The germline V gene encodes CDR1 SGDLS and CDR2 YYNGEE. There are 17 residues in the CDR3. The V segment lost 2 bases and the J segment 0 bases; nucleotides outside the gene matches: 6.

The chain employs TRBV7-2 and TRBJ1-5, with D maybe TRBD1 (5 bases). The CDR3 extends over 15 amino acids. Germline assignment: CDR1 SGHTA and CDR2 FQGNSA. With 2 bases removed from V and 7 bases from J, the gap between germline ends came to 15 bases. The CDR3: CASSLQGGAEQPQHF. The CDR3 nucleotides read TGTGCCAGCAGCTTACAGGGAGGGGCTGAACAGCCCCAGCATTTT.

The chain joins TRBV10-3 to TRBJ2-3; either TRBD1 or TRBD2 may fit D (5 bases each). With 4 bases removed from V and 3 bases from J, the gap between germline ends came to 14 bases. There are 15 residues in the CDR3. The germline V gene encodes CDR1 ENHRY and CDR2 SYGVKD. The CDR3 nucleotides are TGTGCCATCAGTGCCTCGAGAGGGGAGACAGATACGCAGTATTTT. Protein product: CAISASRGETDTQYF.

V and J are TRBV28 and TRBJ2-7; the match to TRBD2 covers 10 bases. The V and J ends lost 4 bases and 3 bases, in that order; junction bases with no gene match: 6. The CDR3 extends over 15 amino acids. Germline assignment: CDR1 MDHEN and CDR2 SYDVKM. The CDR3 nucleotides are TGTGCCAGCAGTTCTCCTATAGCGGGGGGCTACGAGCAGTACTTC. This translates into CASSSPIAGGYEQYF. Full variable domain (remainder filled in from reference TRBV28 and TRBJ2-7): DVKVTQSSRYLVKRTGEKVFLECVQDMDHENMFWYRQDPGLGLRLIYFSYDVKMKEKGDIPEGYSVSREKKERFSLILESASTNQTSMYLCASSSPIAGGYEQYFGPGTRLTVT.

The rearrangement uses TRBV28 and TRBJ1-2; D not resolved. The CDR3 is 14 residues long. V lost 6 bases to trimming and J lost 6 bases, with 17 bases between them. CDR1 MDHEN and CDR2 SYDVKM come from the germline V gene. This CDR3 reads CASRGSGRVDGYTF. The CDR3 DNA reads TGTGCCAGCAGGGGGTCGGGGAGAGTTGATGGCTACACCTTC.

The J gene is TRBJ2-1, the V gene TRBV7-3, with D possibly matching TRBD2 (5 bases). The CDR3 is made up of 14 amino acids. The germline V gene has CDR1 SGHTA and CDR2 FQGTGA. V dropped 2 bases and J dropped 12 bases, with 17 bases sitting between them. This chain's CDR3 is CASSLDLARGGQFF. The CDR3, as DNA: TGTGCCAGCAGCTTAGATCTAGCCCGAGGCGGGCAGTTCTTC.